This TCR beta chain was captured by sequencing in a study of blood T cell repertoires in COVID-19. Whole-study context: Italy, Spain and the United States were the sources of the convalescent and acute COVID-19 samples.

Here immunoSEQ multiplex PCR was the method, and the copy in TCRdb shows in-frame clones only, minus some. The sample has about 150,000 clones, 80% seen once. Germline-derived CDR1 and CDR2 are LGHNA and YNFKEQ. This CDR3 spans 15 amino acids. Trimming removed 1 base from V and 1 base from J, with 7 bases in between. This receptor was obtained from a man between 60 and 75 years old with acute or convalescent COVID-19. Sequenced input: peripheral blood. The genes are TRBV4-2 and TRBJ2-2; weak D call: TRBD1 (5 bases). CDR3 region: CASSQARGNTGELFF. CDR3 DNA: TGTGCCAGCAGCCAAGCAAGGGGGAACACCGGGGAGCTGTTTTTT.